This entry lists 4 T cell receptor beta chains sequenced from one sample in a study of blood T cell repertoires in COVID-19. Repertoires were generated with immunoSEQ multiplex PCR, while TCRdb's copy carries only in-frame clones and drops some. The profile shows 70,000 to 95,000 clones, roughly four fifths of them singletons. The sequenced material came from peripheral blood. The receptors here all came from a human donor in a cohort sampled during active COVID-19.

This clone was counted once. J is TRBJ1-1 and V is TRBV5-1, with D hard to call. The germline V and J ends were trimmed by 1 base and 8 bases, with 9 bases remaining between them. Germline V lookup: CDR1 SGHRS, CDR2 YFSETQ. CDR3 length equals 12 residues. The CDR3 DNA reads TGCGCCAGCAGCTTGCGGGGAAACGAAGCTTTCTTT. Protein sequence: CASSLRGNEAFF.

This clone occurred many times. The CDR3 DNA reads TGTGCCAGCAGTTACATCCAGGACTCCCAAGAGACCCAGTACTTC. Translating it yields CASSYIQDSQETQYF. The V call is TRBV6-5, the J call TRBJ2-5; possibly TRBD2 for D (5 bases). The CDR3 is made up of 15 amino acids. Germline-derived CDR1 and CDR2 are MNHEY and SVGAGI. Trimming took off 2 bases at V and 1 base at J, with 11 bases between the two ends.

The CDR3 region is CASSLRQASSGNTIYF. CDR3 coding DNA: TGCGCCAGCAGCCTAAGACAGGCAAGCTCTGGAAACACCATATATTTT. The chain has TRBV4-1 and TRBJ1-3; a possible D gene is TRBD1 (6 bases). This CDR3 region has 16 residues. Trimming left V 4 bases short and J 0 bases short, with 13 bases between. Per the germline V gene, CDR1 is MGHRA and CDR2 is YSYEKL.

The chain combines TRBV29-1 with TRBJ2-7; the D gene is possibly TRBD1 (6 bases). The V end lost 0 bases, the J end lost 4 bases, and 16 bases lay between the germline ends. There are 15 residues in the CDR3. Germline-derived CDR1 and CDR2 are SQVTM and ANQGSEA. The CDR3 here is CSVEEVQGRLYEQYF. The CDR3 bases are TGCAGCGTTGAAGAAGTTCAGGGGCGCCTGTACGAGCAGTACTTC.